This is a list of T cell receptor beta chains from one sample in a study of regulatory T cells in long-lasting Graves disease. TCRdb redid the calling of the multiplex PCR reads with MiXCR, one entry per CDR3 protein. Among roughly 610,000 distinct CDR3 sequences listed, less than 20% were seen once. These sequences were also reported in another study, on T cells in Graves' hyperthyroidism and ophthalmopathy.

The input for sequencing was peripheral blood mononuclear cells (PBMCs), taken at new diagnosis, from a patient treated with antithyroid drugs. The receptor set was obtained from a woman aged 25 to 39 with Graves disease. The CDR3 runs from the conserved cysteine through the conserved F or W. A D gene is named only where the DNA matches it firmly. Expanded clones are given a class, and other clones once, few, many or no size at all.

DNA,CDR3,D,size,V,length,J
TGTGCCAGTAGTATTCATCGGACAGGGGGAACGGAGACCCAGTACTTC,CASSIHRTGGTETQYF,TRBD1,once,TRBV19,16,TRBJ2-5
TGCGCCAGCAGCCAAGCGGGACTGCTCGACTATGGCTACACCTTC,CASSQAGLLDYGYTF,NA,few,TRBV4-1,15,TRBJ1-2
TGCAGCGTTCGGGAGACAGTTTCATCTGGCTACACCTTC,CSVRETVSSGYTF,NA,many,TRBV29-1,13,TRBJ1-2
TGCAGCGTTGAAGATGGACTAGCGGGACGAGGTACCGGGGAGCTGTTTTTT,CSVEDGLAGRGTGELFF,TRBD2,few,TRBV29-1,17,TRBJ2-2
TGTGCCAGCAGTAACTACAGGGCTGGGGGAGAGACCCAGTACTTC,CASSNYRAGGETQYF,NA,few,TRBV6-2/TRBV6-3,15,TRBJ2-5
TGTGCCAGCAAGACAGAATGGAATGAGCAGTTCTTC,CASKTEWNEQFF,NA,NA,TRBV27,12,TRBJ2-1
TGCAGCGTTACTAGCGGGCTGCCATCCTACGAGCAGTACTTC,CSVTSGLPSYEQYF,TRBD2,NA,TRBV29-1,14,TRBJ2-7
TGTGCCAGCCAGCTTCGCGGCTCCTACGAGCAGTACTTC,CASQLRGSYEQYF,NA,NA,TRBV6-1,13,TRBJ2-7
TGCAGCGTTGGGGTGCGGGTGCTCTCCTACAATGAGCAGTTCTTC,CSVGVRVLSYNEQFF,NA,many,TRBV29-1,15,TRBJ2-1
TGTGCCAGCAGAGGTAGATATCGAGAGACCCAGTACTTC,CASRGRYRETQYF,NA,NA,TRBV27,13,TRBJ2-5
TGTGCCAGCAGTTATACCGCGGGGGCGGATGAGCAGTTCTTC,CASSYTAGADEQFF,NA,few,TRBV6-2/TRBV6-3,14,TRBJ2-1
TGTGCCAGCAGCCCTCGATCGAGGGTAGGGTATGGCTACACCTTC,CASSPRSRVGYGYTF,NA,NA,TRBV3-1,15,TRBJ1-2
TGCAGCGCGGGAGGGGGGTACAATGAGCAGTTCTTC,CSAGGGYNEQFF,TRBD2,once,TRBV29-1,12,TRBJ2-1
TGTGCCAGCAGCGCGGGACGGACGAACACTGAAGCTTTCTTT,CASSAGRTNTEAFF,NA,many,TRBV12-3/TRBV12-4,14,TRBJ1-1
TGTGCCAGTAGTTCTAATCGGAAGGGCGCGAACACTGAAGCTTTCTTT,CASSSNRKGANTEAFF,NA,NA,TRBV19,16,TRBJ1-1
TGTGCCAGCAGCCAAATAGCGGGAGCCACCGGGGAGCTGTTTTTT,CASSQIAGATGELFF,TRBD2,few,TRBV14,15,TRBJ2-2
TGTGCCAGCAGCCCCAGGGGGAGCGGGATAATGAACGATCCTGGGGGGCAGTACTTC,CASSPRGSGIMNDPGGQYF,NA,NA,TRBV9,19,TRBJ2-7
TGTGCCAGCTCGTCGACTAGCGGGGGTAAAAATACGCAGTATTTT,CASSSTSGGKNTQYF,TRBD2,NA,TRBV18,15,TRBJ2-3
TGTGCCAGCAGTCAGAATAGCCGGAGACAGTACAAAACCTACGAGCAGTACTTC,CASSQNSRRQYKTYEQYF,NA,NA,TRBV7-9,18,TRBJ2-7
TGTGCCAGCAGTACTTACGGTACAGATACGCAGTATTTT,CASSTYGTDTQYF,NA,few,TRBV6-1,13,TRBJ2-3
TGTGCCAGCAGCCCGGCAGGGGGAGTAAACTATGGCTACACCTTC,CASSPAGGVNYGYTF,TRBD1,NA,TRBV3-1,15,TRBJ1-2
TGTGCCAGCAGTTCCTGGACAGGGAATAATTCACCCCTCCACTTT,CASSSWTGNNSPLHF,TRBD1,few,TRBV12-3/TRBV12-4,15,TRBJ1-6
TGTGCCAGCTGGTCCGGGACAGGGCCGTCCTTAGCCAAAAACATTCAGTACTTC,CASWSGTGPSLAKNIQYF,TRBD1,NA,TRBV12-3/TRBV12-4,18,TRBJ2-4
TGTGCCACCGGACTGCCGTGGGAGCAGTACTTC,CATGLPWEQYF,NA,NA,TRBV27,11,TRBJ2-7
TGTGCCACTACAGGGGTATTGGAATATAGCAATCAGCCCCAGCATTTT,CATTGVLEYSNQPQHF,TRBD1,many,TRBV28,16,TRBJ1-5
TGTGCCAGCAGCTTAGTAGGCGGACAGGGGGCGAATGAGCAGTTCTTC,CASSLVGGQGANEQFF,TRBD1,many,TRBV7-9,16,TRBJ2-1
TGTGCCAGCAGTCATTATGGTGGTAACAGGGGTGGCTATGGCTACACCTTC,CASSHYGGNRGGYGYTF,TRBD1,NA,TRBV28,17,TRBJ1-2
TGTGCCAGCAAATATCCCGGGACAGGGGCTAATCAGCCCCAGCATTTT,CASKYPGTGANQPQHF,TRBD1,NA,TRBV6-1,16,TRBJ1-5
TGTGCCAGCAGTAGACAGGGAACGAACACCGGGGAGCTGTTTTTT,CASSRQGTNTGELFF,TRBD1,NA,TRBV27,15,TRBJ2-2
TGTGCCAGCAGTCTCGGGACAGACCAAGAGACCCAGTACTTC,CASSLGTDQETQYF,TRBD1,NA,TRBV28,14,TRBJ2-5
TGTGCCAGCAGGGTAACCGGGGAGCTGTTTTTT,CASRVTGELFF,NA,few,TRBV25-1,11,TRBJ2-2
TGTGCCAGCAGCTTAGATCCAAGGACGGGAGAGCAGTACTTC,CASSLDPRTGEQYF,NA,NA,TRBV11-3,14,TRBJ2-7
TGTGCCAGCAGCTCGCAAATGGAAGCGGATGGCTACACCTTC,CASSSQMEADGYTF,NA,NA,TRBV5-6,14,TRBJ1-2
TGTGCCTGGAACAGGGTGAACACTGAAGCTTTCTTT,CAWNRVNTEAFF,NA,few,TRBV30,12,TRBJ1-1
TGTGCCAGCAGTTTAAATACCTGGGTAGCGGGAGGGGACAATGAGCAGTTCTTC,CASSLNTWVAGGDNEQFF,TRBD2,many,TRBV28,18,TRBJ2-1
TGTGCCATCAGTGAGGGAGCCAAAGATACGCAGTATTTT,CAISEGAKDTQYF,NA,many,TRBV10-3,13,TRBJ2-3
TGTGCCAGCAGTTTATCGATTTCCTGGACAGGGGGCGGGACTGAAGCTTTCTTT,CASSLSISWTGGGTEAFF,TRBD1,many,TRBV27,18,TRBJ1-1
TGTGCCAGCAGTAGGACTAGCGGGAGGCCCTACAATGAGCAGTTCTTC,CASSRTSGRPYNEQFF,TRBD2,many,TRBV28,16,TRBJ2-1
TGTGCCTGGAGTGTAGGAGGGAAGGGCAATGAGCAGTTCTTC,CAWSVGGKGNEQFF,NA,many,TRBV30,14,TRBJ2-1
TGCAGTGCTAGATGGGGGCTCTCGATTTACGAGCAGTACTTC,CSARWGLSIYEQYF,NA,NA,TRBV20-1,14,TRBJ2-7
TGCGCCAGCAGCTATTCCAGGGAGCCCCACGAGCAGTACTTC,CASSYSREPHEQYF,NA,few,TRBV5-1,14,TRBJ2-7
TGTGCCAGTGGGGTCGGGCCGGGGGTCAGAGAGACCCAGTACTTC,CASGVGPGVRETQYF,NA,NA,TRBV9,15,TRBJ2-5
TGCAGCGCCCTTCGGGGAGCCGGGGAGCTGTTTTTT,CSALRGAGELFF,NA,many,TRBV29-1,12,TRBJ2-2
TGTGCCAGCAGTTACTCGAACAGTTTGGCGGGAGGGCCTGGGGAGCAGTACTTC,CASSYSNSLAGGPGEQYF,TRBD2,NA,TRBV6-5,18,TRBJ2-7
TGTGCCAGCAGTGAAGGGGCAGGGCACACCGGGGAGCTGTTTTTT,CASSEGAGHTGELFF,NA,many,TRBV2,15,TRBJ2-2
TGTGCCAGCAGTTTAGTGGTAGCGGGTCGCACAGATACGCAGTATTTT,CASSLVVAGRTDTQYF,TRBD2,many,TRBV28,16,TRBJ2-3
TGTGCCAGCAGGCAGGGTGATCCCCCCTATGGCTACACCTTC,CASRQGDPPYGYTF,NA,NA,TRBV6-1,14,TRBJ1-2
TGCGCCAGCTTCTCCACTACAGGGAACACTGAAGCTTTCTTT,CASFSTTGNTEAFF,NA,few,TRBV5-1,14,TRBJ1-1
TGTGCCAGCAGCCCTACCCGCATGACGGGGGGGGGGCAGTACTTC,CASSPTRMTGGGQYF,TRBD2,NA,TRBV3-1,15,TRBJ2-7
TGCAGTGCTTTCGGTCCCACTGGGAAGTCCACTGAAGCTTTCTTT,CSAFGPTGKSTEAFF,NA,few,TRBV20-1,15,TRBJ1-1
TGTGCCAGTAGTATAGCAGACGGAACCTACGAGCAGTACTTC,CASSIADGTYEQYF,NA,NA,TRBV19,14,TRBJ2-7
TGCAGTGCTAGAGATCCGGCAGGACCCACTGAAGCTTTCTTT,CSARDPAGPTEAFF,NA,many,TRBV20-1,14,TRBJ1-1